The rows below give T cell receptor beta chains drawn from one sample of a study of cytomegalovirus exposure and HLA in healthy donors. Method: immunoSEQ multiplex PCR; TCRdb's copy keeps in-frame clones and lacks some. Of 130,000 to 150,000 clones in the sample, about three quarters were seen once. What was sequenced was PBMCs. Every receptor here comes from a woman aged 35 to 49 in good health and CMV-seronegative. Each CDR3 is given with its conserved first and last residue. The D gene is left open where the match is weak. Rows give clone size only sometimes, using once, few, many, or a class for an expanded clone.

d_call,v_call,j_call,clone_size,cdr3_aa,cdr3_nt
TRBD1,TRBV4-1,TRBJ1-2,NA,CASSQADRDYGYTF,TGCGCCAGCAGCCAAGCCGACAGGGACTATGGCTACACCTTC
NA,TRBV9,TRBJ2-1,NA,CASSGGEPSYNEQFF,TGTGCCAGCAGCGGTGGAGAGCCCTCCTACAATGAGCAGTTCTTC
NA,TRBV7-3,TRBJ1-1,NA,CASSPDGGTEAFF,TGTGCCAGCAGTCCAGACGGGGGCACTGAAGCTTTCTTT
NA,TRBV5-5,TRBJ1-4,NA,CASSQLGVMEKLFF,TGTGCCAGCAGTCAACTCGGAGTGATGGAAAAACTGTTTTTT
NA,TRBV29-1,TRBJ1-2,once,CSVAGDLGGYGYTF,TGCAGCGTTGCTGGGGACCTCGGGGGCTATGGCTACACCTTC
NA,TRBV7-9,TRBJ1-1,NA,CASRFAGEAFF,TGTGCCAGCAGGTTCGCAGGAGAAGCTTTCTTT
NA,TRBV12-5,TRBJ1-1,few,CASGLGGQTEAFF,TGTGCTAGTGGTTTGGGGGGCCAAACTGAAGCTTTCTTT
TRBD2,TRBV11-2,TRBJ2-4,NA,CASSLDTWGGRLAKNIQYF,TGTGCCAGCAGCTTAGATACGTGGGGGGGAAGACTAGCCAAAAACATTCAGTACTTC
NA,TRBV4-2,TRBJ2-3,few,CASSQGLGGSTDTQYF,TGTGCCAGCAGCCAAGGTCTCGGCGGGAGCACAGATACGCAGTATTTT
NA,TRBV11-2,TRBJ2-5,NA,CASSFGRGTQYF,TGTGCCAGCAGCTTTGGAAGGGGGACCCAGTACTTC
TRBD1,TRBV6-1,TRBJ2-5,NA,CASATGGETQYF,TGTGCCAGCGCTACAGGGGGGGAGACCCAGTACTTC
NA,TRBV9,TRBJ2-5,NA,CASSGTQETQYF,TGTGCCAGCAGCGGGACACAAGAGACCCAGTACTTC
NA,TRBV7-8,TRBJ1-4,once,CASSFGEAFEKLFF,TGTGCCAGCAGCTTTGGGGAGGCGTTTGAAAAACTGTTTTTT
NA,TRBV28,TRBJ1-6,NA,CANRGNNNSPLHF,TGTGCCAACCGAGGAAACAACAATTCACCCCTCCACTTT
NA,TRBV5-1,TRBJ2-1,few,CASSLAGDSYNEQFF,TGCGCCAGCAGCTTGGCGGGGGACTCCTACAATGAGCAGTTCTTC
TRBD1,TRBV4-1,TRBJ2-1,NA,CASSQDSWDRGPHEQFF,TGCGCCAGCAGCCAAGATAGTTGGGACAGGGGGCCCCATGAGCAGTTCTTC
TRBD1,TRBV5-4,TRBJ2-7,NA,CASSFSGQGYEQYF,TGTGCCAGCAGCTTTTCGGGACAGGGTTACGAGCAGTACTTC
NA,TRBV10-1,TRBJ2-1,NA,CASSDSGTYNEQFF,TGCGCCAGCAGTGATTCCGGGACCTACAATGAGCAGTTCTTC
TRBD1,TRBV6-6,TRBJ2-2,NA,CASSPRQGSAGELFF,TGTGCCAGCAGCCCCCGACAGGGGAGTGCCGGGGAGCTGTTTTTT
NA,TRBV19,TRBJ1-1,NA,CASSMGPLVNTEAFF,TGTGCCAGTAGTATGGGGCCCCTTGTGAACACTGAAGCTTTCTTT
NA,TRBV19,TRBJ2-5,few,CASSIDRETQYF,TGTGCCAGTAGTATAGATCGAGAGACCCAGTACTTC
NA,TRBV9,TRBJ1-6,NA,CASSKNNSPLHF,TGTGCCAGCAGTAAAAATAATTCACCCCTCCACTTT
NA,TRBV27,TRBJ1-6,many,CASSLSALRGSPLHF,TGTGCCAGCAGTTTATCCGCGTTAAGGGGTTCACCCCTCCACTTT
NA,TRBV4-1,TRBJ1-4,NA,CASSRWGRRFKRGEKLFF,TGCGCCAGCAGCCGTTGGGGCCGCCGATTTAAAAGAGGTGAAAAACTGTTTTTT
NA,TRBV7-2,TRBJ2-2,once,CASSLGGGGRRELFF,TGTGCCAGCAGCTTAGGAGGCGGGGGCCGTAGGGAGCTGTTTTTT
NA,TRBV11-2,TRBJ1-1,NA,CASSFTRNTEAFF,TGTGCCAGCAGCTTCACAAGGAACACTGAAGCTTTCTTT
TRBD1,TRBV5-1,TRBJ1-1,few,CASYRDRVNTEAFF,TGCGCCAGCTATCGCGACAGGGTGAACACTGAAGCTTTCTTT
TRBD1,TRBV28,TRBJ1-6,NA,CASSTGDRSPLHF,TGTGCCAGCAGTACAGGGGACCGCTCACCCCTCCACTTT
TRBD1,TRBV5-1,TRBJ1-5,few,CASSLEGDRAQPQHF,TGCGCCAGCAGCTTGGAAGGGGACAGGGCACAGCCCCAGCATTTT
TRBD1,TRBV7-2,TRBJ1-1,once,CASSVDRGPNTEAFF,TGTGCCAGCAGCGTAGACAGGGGACCGAACACTGAAGCTTTCTTT
TRBD1,TRBV10-3,TRBJ1-1,few,CAISAAGGGNTEAFF,TGTGCCATCAGTGCTGCAGGGGGAGGGAACACTGAAGCTTTCTTT
TRBD1,TRBV18,TRBJ1-4,NA,CASSPTGINEKLFF,TGTGCCAGCTCGCCGACAGGGATTAATGAAAAACTGTTTTTT
NA,TRBV7-9,TRBJ1-1,NA,CASSQEGGTEAFF,TGTGCCAGCAGCCAGGAGGGCGGCACTGAAGCTTTCTTT
NA,TRBV15,TRBJ2-7,NA,CATSGILGYEQYF,TGTGCCACCAGCGGAATACTAGGCTACGAGCAGTACTTC
TRBD1,TRBV27,TRBJ2-7,NA,CASSLSGGPAPYEQYF,TGTGCCAGCAGTTTATCAGGGGGCCCGGCCCCCTACGAGCAGTACTTC
NA,TRBV9,TRBJ2-7,NA,CASSVTGTDNYEQYF,TGTGCCAGCAGCGTAACCGGGACTGACAACTACGAGCAGTACTTC
NA,TRBV19,TRBJ2-1,NA,CASSIDGFSSYNEQFF,TGTGCCAGTAGTATAGATGGTTTTAGCTCCTACAATGAGCAGTTCTTC
NA,TRBV2,TRBJ1-2,NA,CASRDSPWGYGYTF,TGTGCCAGCAGGGACAGCCCATGGGGCTATGGCTACACCTTC
NA,TRBV5-8,TRBJ2-1,few,CASSRRTYNEQFF,TGTGCCAGCAGCCGCAGAACCTACAATGAGCAGTTCTTC